This is a list of T cell receptor beta chains from one sample in a study of human T cells and chemical hapten exposure. Each CDR3 protein is one row after TCRdb ran MiXCR on the RACE reads. The sample comprises under 75,000 distinct CDR3 sequences, 6.5% to 10% of which are singletons, and around 3.3% rests with the top ten. This specimen consisted of whole blood, obtained in connection with sensitization to the hapten diphenylcyclopropenone (DPC). These receptors came from a woman aged 45-60 years with alopecia areata. Some clones in this sample may be carry-over from other donors' samples. Each CDR3 is given with its conserved first and last residue. The order of the fields is D gene, J gene, clone size, V gene, CDR3 DNA, CDR3 protein. A D gene is named only where the DNA matches it firmly. Rows may omit the clone size; those that give it use once, few, many or a size class.

-,TRBJ1-2,many,TRBV7-2,TGTGCCAGCGGAGACTGGGGGATCGGCTATGGCTACACCTTC,CASGDWGIGYGYTF
TRBD2,TRBJ2-5,many,TRBV20-1,TGCAGTGCTAGAGATAGACTAGCGGGAGAAGAGACCCAGTACTTC,CSARDRLAGEETQYF
TRBD2,TRBJ2-7,-,TRBV28,TGTGCCAGCAGTGCCGCCCCGGGACTAGCGGGCCTGAAGACTGCTTTC,CASSAAPGLAGLKTAF
TRBD2,TRBJ2-1,-,TRBV24-1,TGTGCCACCAGTGACCACACTAGCGGGAGAGCGCAGTTCTTC,CATSDHTSGRAQFF
-,TRBJ2-2,many,TRBV9,TGTGCCAGCAGCGTCGCAGGGGTTAGCACCGGGGAGCTGTTTTTT,CASSVAGVSTGELFF
-,TRBJ2-5,-,TRBV7-6,TGTGCCAGCCGGGAGATGGGGGAGACCCAGTACTTC,CASREMGETQYF
-,TRBJ2-5,few,TRBV28,TGTGCCAGCAGTTTATTCCAAACCCGAAGTGAGACCCAGTACTTC,CASSLFQTRSETQYF
-,TRBJ2-5,-,TRBV15,TGTGTCACCAGCACCCTGGAGGAGTACCAAGAGACCCAGTACTTC,CVTSTLEEYQETQYF
-,TRBJ1-5,many,TRBV5-5,TGTGCCAGCAGCTTGGCCGGGAATCAGCCCCAGCATTTT,CASSLAGNQPQHF
TRBD1,TRBJ1-1,-,TRBV18,TGTGCCAGCTCACTCAGTTGGCGGGACAGGTCATCAGAAGCTTTCTTT,CASSLSWRDRSSEAFF
TRBD1,TRBJ1-1,many,TRBV12-3/TRBV12-4,TGTGCCAGCACTCAGGGGGCTGGGACTGAAGCTTTCTTT,CASTQGAGTEAFF
-,TRBJ2-3,-,TRBV2,TGTGCCAGCAGCCCAGCCCCCCCAGATACGCAGTATTTT,CASSPAPPDTQYF
TRBD1,TRBJ2-7,many,TRBV29-1,TGCAGCGTTGTCCAGGGGGTGGGATACGAGCAGTACTTC,CSVVQGVGYEQYF
-,TRBJ2-3,many,TRBV10-3,TGTGCCATCAAAGCAGGGGACACAGATACGCAGTATTTT,CAIKAGDTDTQYF
-,TRBJ2-1,few,TRBV4-2,TGTGCCAGCAGCCCCGGGTCCAATGAGCAGTTCTTC,CASSPGSNEQFF
-,TRBJ1-5,many,TRBV28,TGTGCCAGCAGTGATAATTTAGGGAAGCCCCAGCATTTT,CASSDNLGKPQHF
-,TRBJ1-4,many,TRBV18,TGTGCCAGCTCACCCAAGTCATGGGAAACTGAAAAACTGTTTTTT,CASSPKSWETEKLFF
-,TRBJ1-6,few,TRBV7-2,TGTGCCAGCAGCTTAGGAGAGGGGTTCAATTCACCCCTCCACTTT,CASSLGEGFNSPLHF
-,TRBJ1-4,many,TRBV28,TGTGCCAGCAGTTTAGGCGCGTGGGAAAAACTGTTTTTT,CASSLGAWEKLFF
-,TRBJ2-5,-,TRBV5-1,TGCGCCAGCAGCTCGTCGATGCAAGAGACCCAGTACTTC,CASSSSMQETQYF
TRBD1,TRBJ2-6,few,TRBV2,TGTGCCATTCCGGGACAGAACTCTGGGGCCAACGTCCTGACTTTC,CAIPGQNSGANVLTF
TRBD1,TRBJ1-1,few,TRBV20-1,TGCAGTGCTGAAAACCCCCCCGGGACAGCGGAAGCTTTCTTT,CSAENPPGTAEAFF
-,TRBJ2-3,few,TRBV5-4,TGTGCCAGCAGCTTTCCAGGGAAGGCGGATACGCAGTATTTT,CASSFPGKADTQYF
TRBD1,TRBJ1-1,few,TRBV27,TGTGCCAGCAGTTTGAGGGGGCTGGTCACTGAAGCTTTCTTT,CASSLRGLVTEAFF
TRBD2,TRBJ2-5,many,TRBV6-6,TGTGCCAGCAGCGGAACTAGCGGAGAGACCCAGTACTTC,CASSGTSGETQYF
-,TRBJ2-7,many,TRBV10-2,TGCGCCAGCAGTGAGTCGAGTTGGAGCGGGCTGTACTTC,CASSESSWSGLYF
-,TRBJ1-1,few,TRBV7-9,TGTGCCAGCAGCTTAGTCGTCGAGGCTGAAGCTTTCTTT,CASSLVVEAEAFF
-,TRBJ1-6,many,TRBV6-5,TGTGCCAGCAGTTACTCGAGACAGTCCGCCGTAAATTCACCCCTCCACTTT,CASSYSRQSAVNSPLHF
TRBD2,TRBJ2-1,few,TRBV12-3/TRBV12-4,TGTGCCAGCAGTTTGCAACTAGCGGGAGCCTACAATGAGCAGTTCTTC,CASSLQLAGAYNEQFF
-,TRBJ2-7,few,TRBV3-1,TGTGCCAGCAGCCAAACAACCTACGAGCAGTACTTC,CASSQTTYEQYF
-,TRBJ2-2,few,TRBV7-7,TGTGCCAGCAGCTCCGGGACGGCCCCGAACACCGGGGAGCTGTTTTTT,CASSSGTAPNTGELFF
-,TRBJ2-5,-,TRBV9,TGTGCCAGCAGCGCCCTGGGAGAGACCCAGTACTTC,CASSALGETQYF
-,TRBJ2-3,many,TRBV10-3,TGTGCCATCAGTACTGACACGGCCCTTACAGATACGCAGTATTTT,CAISTDTALTDTQYF
-,TRBJ1-1,-,TRBV7-2,TGTGCCAGCAGCTCAGCGGGGCTCACTGAAGCTTTCTTT,CASSSAGLTEAFF
-,TRBJ2-3,few,TRBV27,TGTGCCAGCAGTTTAAGGCGGGAAAGCACAGATACGCAGTATTTT,CASSLRRESTDTQYF
-,TRBJ2-3,-,TRBV9,TGTGCCAGCAGCGTATGGGCAGCTCCCACAGATACGCAGTATTTT,CASSVWAAPTDTQYF
-,TRBJ2-1,-,TRBV29-1,TGCAGCTTCGTCAGAGATGAGCAGTTCTTC,CSFVRDEQFF
-,TRBJ2-1,few,TRBV5-1,TGCGCCAGCAGCGGGGGGGACAGGAATGAGCAGTTCTTC,CASSGGDRNEQFF
-,TRBJ1-1,many,TRBV29-1,TGCAGCGCCAGGGACCCAGAAGCTTTCTTT,CSARDPEAFF
-,TRBJ1-2,many,TRBV20-1,TGCAGTGCTAGAGATCTGAAAGATAACTATGGCTACACCTTC,CSARDLKDNYGYTF
TRBD1,TRBJ2-7,few,TRBV20-1,TGCAGTGCTAGACTGGACAGGGCACCCTACGAGCAGTACTTC,CSARLDRAPYEQYF
-,TRBJ1-6,-,TRBV5-4,TGTGCCAGCGCTCTCGACCCTATTCCAAATTCACCCCTCCACTTT,CASALDPIPNSPLHF
TRBD1,TRBJ1-1,-,TRBV7-9,TGTGCCAGCAGCTTGCGGGACAGGGGCACTGAAGCTTTCTTT,CASSLRDRGTEAFF